Below are 32 T cell receptor beta chains sequenced from a single sample in a study of tumor and adjacent non-tumor tissue in lung cancer (dated by TCRdb to 2016 to 2019). RNA was extracted from bulk unsorted tissue and checked for quality with a NanoDrop ND-1000 and an Agilent 2100. Libraries were constructed by multiplex PCR. The reads were generated on an Illumina HiSeq 2500. TCRbeta libraries were built by three rounds of nested PCR using primers (Table S4), following protocols modified from ARM-PCR. Through fastp at Q25 and MiXCR, TCRdb rebuilt clones from the public reads, retaining in-frame beta chains. Rows are unified per CDR3 protein, each entry keeping the most common DNA and genes. This sample is represented by 200,000 to 250,000 distinct CDR3 sequences; 70% to 75% of them were singletons. Roughly a quarter of the sample comes from the top ten. Sequences were obtained from lung tumor tissue. The origin of the receptors is a man in his 60s with non-small cell lung cancer.

In regard to this clonotype: Just one base apart from a much larger clone, this may be a read error. This chain links TRBV5-4 with TRBJ1-2; a possible D gene is TRBD1 (5 bases). Germline CDR1 SGHNT, CDR2 YYREEE (reference sequence). The CDR3 runs 14 residues. The CDR3 nucleotides read TGTGCGCTTGCCATGGAGGGGATAGCGTATAGCCACACCTTC. It encodes CALAMEGIAYSHTF. Together with reference TRBV5-4 and TRBJ1-2, the CDR3 gives the full variable domain: ETGVTQSPTHLIKTRGQQVTLRCSSQSGHNTVSWYQQALGQGPQFIFQYYREEENGRGNFPPRFSGLQFPNYSSELNVNALELDDSALYLCALAMEGIAYSHTFGSGTRLTVV.

About this clonotype itself: This may be a read error: a much more frequent sequence differs by one nucleotide. This chain joins TRBV4-2 and TRBJ2-7; D uncertain. The CDR3 has 13 residues. In germline, CDR1 is LGHNA, CDR2 YNFKEQ. Trimming cost V 4 bases and J 2 bases, with 9 bases left between them. The CDR3 coding sequence is TGTGCCAGCAGCCTAGCTGAGCCCTACGAGCAGTACTTC. Encoded protein: CASSLAEPYEQYF.

In this sample, this clonotype turned up many times. The V gene is TRBV20-1, the J gene TRBJ2-3; D is tentatively TRBD1 or TRBD2 (5 bases each). The V and J ends lost 6 bases and 4 bases respectively, with 8 bases between them. Per germline, CDR1 DFQATT and CDR2 SNEGSKA (reference sequence). CDR3 size: 11 residues. The CDR3: CSAQGPDTQYF. The DNA of the CDR3 is TGCAGTGCCCAGGGACCAGATACGCAGTATTTT.

The chain uses TRBV11-3 and TRBJ2-7, with D tentatively TRBD2 (5 bases). The CDR3 runs 16 residues. The V gene's germline CDR1 is SGHNT and CDR2 YENEEA. Between the trimmed V and J ends, which lost 11 bases and 5 bases, there was a span of 28 bases. In DNA form, the CDR3 reads TGTGCCGGTAGCTTAGAGGTTAGCGTGAGTCTCCACGAGCAGTACTTC. This sequence encodes CAGSLEVSVSLHEQYF.

The V and J genes are TRBV20-1 and TRBJ2-7, with D perhaps TRBD1 or TRBD2 (5 bases each). CDR1 is DFQATT and CDR2 is SNEGSKA in the germline V gene (reference sequence). V was cut by 3 bases and J by 4 bases, with 19 bases left in between. The CDR3 runs 15 residues. CDR3 loop: CSARHTGRVAYEQYF. Written as DNA, the CDR3 is TGCAGTGCTAGGCACACGGGACGGGTGGCTTACGAGCAGTACTTC.

This rearrangement joins TRBV1 to TRBJ2-7; the tabulated D call, TRBD2, remains unverified against the DNA. TRBV1 is deemed a pseudogene. The CDR3 runs to 14 residues. The CDR3, as DNA: TGCACCAGCAGCCAAGTCGGGCCAACCTACGAGCAGTACTTC. This translates into CTSSQVGPTYEQYF.

The V and J genes are TRBV12-3 or TRBV12-4 and TRBJ2-5; no reliable D call. The ends were cut back, 10 bases at V and 7 bases at J, with 22 bases in the middle. The CDR3 loop spans 14 amino acids. The CDR3 coding sequence is TGTGCCATTGGAGCATCACAGCTCCTAGGGACCCAGTACTTC. Translating it yields CAIGASQLLGTQYF.

Worth noting for this clonotype: Mismatch with germline at one junction end may stem from a read error. The V gene is TRBV9, the J gene TRBJ2-2, with D perhaps TRBD2 (6 bases). Germline V gives CDR1 SGDLS, CDR2 YYNGEE. CDR3 length: 17 residues. CDR3 sequence reads: CASSAQSGTSNTRELFF. In DNA, the CDR3 is TGTGCCAGCAGCGCCCAATCGGGGACTTCGAACACCAGGGAGCTGTTTTTT.

About this clonotype: A much larger clonotype is one base distant, so this may be a read error. This chain links TRBV20-1 with TRBJ1-4, with 10 bases matching TRBD1. The CDR3 loop spans 14 amino acids. Germline values: CDR1 DFQATT, CDR2 SNEGSKA (reference sequence). Trimming at V came to 4 bases and at J to 4 bases, leaving 3 bases not matched to a gene. The CDR3 sequence: CSATGTGVNEKLFF. Written as DNA, the CDR3 is TGCAGTGCTACAGGGACAGGGGTTAATGAAAAACTGTTTTTT.

This clonotype was counted many times. The CDR3 DNA follows: TGTGCCAGCAGCCAACGCGGGGGGAGCTCCTACGAGCAGTACTTC. Protein product: CASSQRGGSSYEQYF. This rearrangement joins TRBV11-1 to TRBJ2-7; 8 bases are shared with TRBD2. Looked up from germline, CDR1 is SGHAT and CDR2 is FQDESV (reference sequence). The CDR3 has 15 residues. Trimming at V came to 5 bases and at J to 0 bases, leaving 6 bases not matched to a gene.

About this clonotype: The junction departs from germline at one end; a sequencing error may be responsible. This rearrangement joins TRBV11-3 to TRBJ2-3, with D hard to call. The CDR3 spans 15 residues. Germline-derived CDR1 and CDR2 are SGHNT and YENEEA. This chain's CDR3 is CTSSFGLVGTDTQYF. In nucleotides, the CDR3 is TGTACCAGCAGCTTTGGTCTAGTCGGCACAGATACGCAGTATTTT.

This chain links TRBV6-1 with TRBJ1-2; 7 positions match TRBD1. CDR3 length: 16 residues. Germline CDR1 is MNHNS and CDR2 is SASEGT. V lost 7 bases, J lost 2 bases, and 13 bases stayed unmatched. For the CDR3, the DNA is TGTGCCAGCACATTCGGGGCAGGGGGTTTAAACTATGGCTACACCTTC. This sequence encodes CASTFGAGGLNYGYTF.

On this clonotype: Mismatch with germline at one junction end may stem from a read error. The gene calls are TRBV6-5 and TRBJ1-2; D might be TRBD1 (6 bases). Germline CDR1 reads MNHEY; CDR2 reads SVGAGI. The CDR3 runs to 13 residues. The DNA for the CDR3 is TGTACCAGCAGTTTACAGGGAAACTATGGTTACACCTTC. Its protein is CTSSLQGNYGYTF.

Many counts were recorded for this clonotype. V gene TRBV29-1 combines with J gene TRBJ2-1; a weak D match, TRBD1 (5 bases). This CDR3 has 13 amino acids. Per germline, CDR1 SQVTM and CDR2 ANQGSEA. Trimming shortened V by 4 bases and J by 3 bases, and 10 bases separated the two germline ends. CDR3 sequence (DNA): TGCAGCGTTGGGGGCACCCACTACAATGAGCAGTTCTTC. This codes for CSVGGTHYNEQFF.

Concerning this clonotype itself: At one boundary the junction diverges from the germline segment, which might be a read error. The gene calls are TRBV7-8 and TRBJ1-3; 8 nucleotides match TRBD1. The CDR3 loop spans 15 amino acids. The germline V gene has CDR1 SGHVS and CDR2 FQNEAQ. Written as DNA, the CDR3 is TGTGTCAGCAGCTTAGCGGGGACAGGAGTAAACACCATATATTTT. Residues: CVSSLAGTGVNTIYF. The full variable domain, its missing parts supplied by reference TRBV7-8 and TRBJ1-3, is GAGVSQSPRYKVAKRGQDVALRCDPISGHVSLFWYQQALGQGPEFLTYFQNEAQLDKSGLPSDRFFAERPEGSVSTLKIQRTQQEDSAVYLCVSSLAGTGVNTIYFGEGSWLTVV.

As to this clonotype: A read error may produce the germline difference seen at one junction end. This sequence joins TRBV12-3 or TRBV12-4 and TRBJ2-1, with D possibly TRBD1 on 6 matching bases. The CDR3 contains 15 residues. The CDR3 loop is CDSSAGVPPVNEQFF. The DNA for the CDR3 is TGTGACAGCAGTGCAGGGGTTCCTCCGGTGAATGAGCAGTTCTTC.

The sample holds a few counts of this clonotype. The CDR3 coding sequence is TGTGCCAGCAGCTCAGCGGACTTCAGCTCCTACAATGAGCAGTTCTTC. Translated, it gives CASSSADFSSYNEQFF. The rearrangement uses TRBV11-2 and TRBJ2-1; possible D gene TRBD2, 5 bases. The germline CDR1 and CDR2 sequences are SGHAT and FQNNGV. The CDR3 loop spans 16 amino acids. Trimming took off 4 bases at V and 0 bases at J, with 13 bases between the two ends.

To note about this clonotype: A junction boundary mismatches the germline segment, possibly from a read error. This chain links TRBV7-3 with TRBJ2-3; D remains unclear. The CDR3 is made up of 14 amino acids. Germline assignment: CDR1 SGHTA and CDR2 FQGTGA. The CDR3 protein is CVSSLTGYTDTQYF. CDR3 coding DNA: TGTGTCAGCAGCTTAACTGGGTACACAGATACGCAGTATTTT.

Of note for this clonotype: This sequence may be a read error, since a much larger clone differs from it by one base. This chain joins TRBV12-3 or TRBV12-4 and TRBJ2-4; 8 bases match TRBD2. This CDR3 region has 15 residues. The J segment lost 9 bases and the V segment lost 5 bases, leaving 12 bases of the junction unmatched. Written as DNA, the CDR3 is TGTGCCAGCAGTCCCTCCGGGGGGGGCGAGAGCATTCAGTACTTC. Its protein product is CASSPSGGGESIQYF.

Notes on this clonotype: One end of the junction does not line up with germline, which may come from a read error. The rearrangement joins TRBV24-1 to TRBJ2-5; D is uncertain. Germline V CDR1 and CDR2: KGHDR, SFDVKD. The CDR3 has 15 residues. CDR3 coding DNA: TGTGCCACTAGTGATCCCCGAGTGGGGTGGGAGACCCAGTACTTC. Amino acid sequence: CATSDPRVGWETQYF.

The chain combines TRBV12-5 with TRBJ2-1; perhaps TRBD1 as D (6 bases). The CDR3 is made up of 15 amino acids. The germline V and J ends were trimmed by 7 bases and 3 bases, with 16 bases remaining between them. In germline, CDR1 is LGHNT, CDR2 FRNRAP. The CDR3 reads CASAPQSGDYNEQFF. CDR3 bases: TGTGCTAGTGCCCCTCAGTCAGGGGACTACAATGAGCAGTTCTTC.

As for this clonotype: A read error may account for a junction end that differs from germline. V gene TRBV29-1 combines with J gene TRBJ1-1; D is unresolved. The CDR3 spans 12 residues. Per the germline V gene, CDR1 is SQVTM and CDR2 is ANQGSEA. CDR3 coding DNA: TGCAACGTTGAAGGTGGATCCACCGAAGTTTTCTTT. Its protein product is CNVEGGSTEVFF.

V usage is TRBV6-2 or TRBV6-3 and J usage is TRBJ1-2; 9 nucleotides align to TRBD1. The CDR3 covers 15 residues. Germline CDR1 and CDR2: MNHEY and SVGEGT. CDR3 bases: TGTCACAGCAGTTTATCAACTTGGACAGGGGAAGGCTACACCTTC. This encodes CHSSLSTWTGEGYTF.

About this clonotype itself: Possible read error: a much larger clone is one base away. V is TRBV20-1 and J is TRBJ1-1; the D gene is possibly TRBD1 (6 bases). V was pared by 7 bases and J by 10 bases, with 16 bases between. The length of the CDR3 is 11 residues. From germline, CDR1 is DFQATT and CDR2 SNEGSKA (reference sequence). Here the CDR3 DNA reads TGCAGTGGCCCATGGGGGCGAGGAGCTTTCTTT. It is translated as CSGPWGRGAFF.

Concerning this clonotype: A clone one base away is much larger, so this may be a read error. The genes are TRBV20-1 and TRBJ1-1; D might be TRBD1 (5 bases). Looked up from germline, CDR1 is DFQATT and CDR2 is SNEGSKA (reference sequence). The CDR3 extends over 14 amino acids. Trimming left V 5 bases short and J 4 bases short, with 17 bases between. The CDR3 coding sequence is TGCAGTGCTTACCGGACACGGGAGAGCACTGAAGCTTTCTTT. This sequence encodes CSAYRTRESTEAFF.

This clonotype was counted between two and nine times. The chain carries TRBV11-2 and TRBJ2-3; D unresolved. V dropped 9 bases and J dropped 14 bases, with 21 bases sitting between them. CDR1 is SGHAT, CDR2 FQNNGV, per germline. The CDR3 consists of 12 residues. This CDR3 is CARGRIQSMGYF. CDR3 DNA: TGTGCCAGAGGCCGTATCCAATCGATGGGGTATTTT. The variable domain in full, completed from reference TRBV11-2 and TRBJ2-3, reads EAGVAQSPRYKIIEKRQSVAFWCNPISGHATLYWYQQILGQGPKLLIQFQNNGVVDDSQLPKDRFSAERLKGVDSTLKIQPAKLEDSAVYLCARGRIQSMGYFGPGTRLTVL.

As to this clonotype: Sequence at one end of the junction differs from germline and may be a read error. The chain joins TRBV11-3 to TRBJ2-3; D is undetermined. Germline V lookup: CDR1 SGHNT, CDR2 YENEEA. This CDR3 is built from 15 residues. The CDR3 DNA sequence: TGTACCAGCAGCTTAGATCCCTGGGTTACAGATACGCAGTATTTT. Translating gives CTSSLDPWVTDTQYF.

As concerns this clonotype: A single base separates this from a much larger clone, so it may be a read error. The chain uses TRBV20-1 and TRBJ2-3; 9 nucleotides match TRBD2. Germline-derived CDR1 and CDR2 are DFQATT and SNEGSKA (reference sequence). The CDR3 consists of 15 residues. Trimming took 6 bases from V and 5 from J; bases not matched to a gene: 12. CDR3 nucleotide sequence: TGCAGTGCCATAGGGACTAGCAGGAGGAAAGATACGCAGTATTTT. Translating it yields CSAIGTSRRKDTQYF.

About this clonotype: A much larger clone lies a single base off, so this may be a read error. The chain employs TRBV7-9 and TRBJ2-1, with no clear D. Germline V CDR1 and CDR2: SEHNR, FQNEAQ (reference sequence). This CDR3 has 19 residues. The germline V and J ends were trimmed by 1 base and 0 bases, with 19 bases remaining between them. The CDR3, as DNA: TGTGCCAGCAGCTTAGATGGCTGGGGTGGCCGCTACTCCTACAATGAGCAGTTCTTC. Encoded protein: CASSLDGWGGRYSYNEQFF.

Of note for this clonotype: It may be a read error: a sequence one base away is much more abundant. This sequence joins TRBV28 and TRBJ2-2, with D hard to call. Germline CDR1 and CDR2: MDHEN and SYDVKM. The CDR3 spans 16 residues. CDR3 bases: TGTGCCAGCAGTTTCGCGGATTTCGCGAACACCAGGGAGCTGTTTTTT. Protein product: CASSFADFANTRELFF.

The rearrangement links TRBV20-1 to TRBJ1-3; no definite D call. This CDR3 is built from 15 residues. CDR1 is DFQATT, CDR2 SNEGSKA, per germline (reference sequence). The V end was cut by 0 bases, the J end by 6 bases, with 15 bases between. The CDR3 sequence is CSARDPTPRVNTIYF. As DNA, the CDR3 is TGCAGTGCTAGAGATCCAACTCCAAGGGTAAACACCATATATTTT.

Details on this clonotype: Since a much larger clone is just one base distant, this may be a read error. This CDR3 is missing its conserved last phenylalanine or tryptophan, likely due to a read error. V is TRBV6-5 and J is TRBJ2-3; 8 bases are a match to TRBD2. With V trimmed by 6 bases and J by 3 bases, 8 bases remained unmatched. This CDR3 is built from 15 residues. Germline lookup yields CDR1 MNHEY and CDR2 SVGAGI. CDR3 region: CASSLQLAETDTQYL. In DNA form, the CDR3 reads TGTGCCAGCAGCCTCCAACTAGCGGAAACAGATACGCAGTATCTT.